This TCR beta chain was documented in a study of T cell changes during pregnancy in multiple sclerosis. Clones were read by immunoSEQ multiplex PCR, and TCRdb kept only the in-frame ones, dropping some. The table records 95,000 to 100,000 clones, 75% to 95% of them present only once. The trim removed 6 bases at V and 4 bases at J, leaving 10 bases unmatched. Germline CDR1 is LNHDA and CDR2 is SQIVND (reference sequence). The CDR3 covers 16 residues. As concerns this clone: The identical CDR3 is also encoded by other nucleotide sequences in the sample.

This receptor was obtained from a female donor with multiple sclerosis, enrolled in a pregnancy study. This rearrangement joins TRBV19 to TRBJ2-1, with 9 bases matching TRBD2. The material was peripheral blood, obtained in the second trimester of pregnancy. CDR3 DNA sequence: TGTGCCAGTAGCCGAAGCGGGACTAGCAGTTACAATGAGCAGTTCTTC. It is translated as CASSRSGTSSYNEQFF.